This entry lists 20 T cell receptor beta chains sequenced from one sample in a study of T-cell memory formation after mild COVID-19. TCRdb passed the 5' RACE reads through MiXCR, listing each CDR3 protein once. The sample has 470,000 or so distinct CDR3 sequences; around 27% are singletons. The sequenced sample consisted of PBMCs or a T cell subset sorted from them (not recorded which). The receptors come from an adult woman who had mild COVID-19 (a few samples of this study predate the infection). Cell type and time point are not known.

This clonotype showed up just a few times. The genes are TRBV27 and TRBJ2-7; no firm D call. The length of the CDR3 is 15 residues. CDR1 is MNHEY, CDR2 SMNVEV, per germline (reference sequence). Trimming left V 0 bases short and J 0 bases short, with 9 bases between. The CDR3 is CASSLSVMSSYEQYF. Written as DNA, the CDR3 is TGTGCCAGCAGTTTATCAGTGATGAGCTCCTACGAGCAGTACTTC.

This clonotype has a handful of counts. The genes are TRBV5-1 and TRBJ2-1; 9 bases align to TRBD2. The CDR3 runs 15 residues. Germline values: CDR1 SGHRS, CDR2 YFSETQ. Unmatched junction bases numbered 9, after V lost 2 bases and J lost 9 bases. CDR3 nucleotides: TGCGCCAGCAGCTTAACTGGGACTAGCCCTACTGAGCAGTTCTTC. Translated, it gives CASSLTGTSPTEQFF.

This clonotype was counted between two and nine times. V gene TRBV5-5 combines with J gene TRBJ2-3, with a weak D call TRBD1 (6 bases). V gave up 5 bases and J gave up 2 bases, with 18 bases separating them. Germline V gene data show CDR1 as SGHKS and CDR2 as YYEKEE (reference sequence). The CDR3 consists of 16 residues. CDR3 in amino acids: CASRHIWDTDTDTQYF. DNA of the CDR3: TGTGCCAGCAGACATATTTGGGACACCGACACAGATACGCAGTATTTT.

On this clonotype: Germline is not matched at one junction end, which may reflect a read error. The V gene is TRBV10-3, the J gene TRBJ1-2; 9 bases align to TRBD1. The length of the CDR3 is 15 residues. Germline lookup yields CDR1 ENHRY and CDR2 SYGVKD. As DNA, the CDR3 is TGTGCCATCAGTGAATTTACAGGGGGCGGCTATGGCTACACATTC. As protein: CAISEFTGGGYGYTF.

The chain joins TRBV19 to TRBJ2-1; possibly TRBD1 for D (6 bases). The CDR3 has 12 amino acids. V was pared by 6 bases and J by 8 bases, with 11 bases between. Germline assignment: CDR1 LNHDA and CDR2 SQIVND (reference sequence). The DNA for the CDR3 is TGTGCCAGTAGCCAGGGGACCGATGAGCAGTTCTTC. Translating it yields CASSQGTDEQFF.

The chain combines TRBV15 with TRBJ2-1, with D hard to call. Trimming shortened V by 0 bases and J by 7 bases, and 16 bases separated the two germline ends. The CDR3 extends over 16 amino acids. In germline, CDR1 is LNHNV, CDR2 YYDKDF (reference sequence). The CDR3 here is CATSRDPTLGRNEQFF. CDR3 nucleotide sequence: TGTGCCACCAGCAGAGATCCGACCCTCGGACGGAATGAGCAGTTCTTC.

This clonotype was seen a handful of times. CDR3 region: CASSRLGPEEEQFF. CDR3 nucleotides: TGTGCCAGCAGCAGACTGGGCCCCGAGGAAGAGCAGTTCTTC. This chain links TRBV7-9 with TRBJ2-1, with D unresolved. Germline lookup yields CDR1 SEHNR and CDR2 FQNEAQ (reference sequence). The V end was cut by 5 bases, the J end by 10 bases, with 18 bases between. The CDR3 extends over 14 amino acids. The variable domain in full, completed from reference TRBV7-9 and TRBJ2-1, reads DTGVSQNPRHKITKRGQNVTFRCDPISEHNRLYWYRQTLGQGPEFLTYFQNEAQLEKSRLLSDRFSAERPKGSFSTLEIQRTEQGDSAMYLCASSRLGPEEEQFFGPGTRLTVL.

The V gene is TRBV18, the J gene TRBJ2-5; TRBD2 aligns across 14 bases. Germline CDR1 reads KGHSH; CDR2 reads LQKENI. J gave up 4 bases and V 8 bases, and 3 bases lay outside the gene matches. The CDR3 consists of 14 residues. CDR3 in amino acids: CASTGTSGRETQYF. CDR3 bases: TGTGCCAGCACCGGGACTAGCGGGAGAGAGACCCAGTACTTC.

The CDR3 bases are TGTGCCAGCAGCCAAGGACGCCTAGCGGGGGATTCTTACGAGCAGTACTTC. Translated, it gives CASSQGRLAGDSYEQYF. The J gene is TRBJ2-7, the V gene TRBV3-1; TRBD2 matches 10 bases. Germline V lookup: CDR1 LGHDT, CDR2 YNNKEL (reference sequence). CDR3 length: 17 residues. The trim removed 1 base at V and 4 bases at J, leaving 10 bases unmatched.

This clonotype came up a few times. The chain links TRBV12-3 or TRBV12-4 to TRBJ1-2, with 9 bases that match TRBD1. J lost 8 bases, V lost 5 bases, and 6 bases had no gene match. The CDR3 is made up of 13 amino acids. This chain's CDR3 is CASSQGQGFGYTF. CDR3 DNA sequence: TGTGCCAGCAGTCAGGGACAGGGATTCGGCTACACCTTC.

This chain links TRBV7-2 with TRBJ2-1; D possibly corresponds to TRBD2 (6 bases). V shed 5 bases and J shed 8 bases, with 19 bases lying between them. The CDR3 is 15 residues long. CDR1 is SGHTA, CDR2 FQGNSA, per germline. The CDR3 nucleotides are TGTGCCAGCAGCCAGGAGGGTGAGTTCTTCCATGAGCAGTTCTTC. It translates to CASSQEGEFFHEQFF.

This clonotype was detected only a few times. The V gene is TRBV5-1, the J gene TRBJ2-1; possibly TRBD2 for D (6 bases). Germline V gene data show CDR1 as SGHRS and CDR2 as YFSETQ. The CDR3 has 15 residues. Trimming cost V 3 bases and J 4 bases, with 14 bases left between them. CDR3 nucleotides: TGCGCCAGCAGCTGGGCGGGGACGGAATACAATGAGCAGTTCTTC. Translation gives CASSWAGTEYNEQFF.

This clonotype was seen a handful of times. This rearrangement joins TRBV7-9 to TRBJ1-2, with D possibly being TRBD1 (5 bases). The CDR3 is made up of 14 amino acids. The ends were cut back, 3 bases at V and 8 bases at J, with 16 bases in the middle. Germline CDR1 is SEHNR and CDR2 is FQNEAQ (reference sequence). The CDR3 sequence: CASSFTPRGRGYTF. For the CDR3, the DNA is TGTGCCAGCAGCTTCACGCCACGGGGCCGGGGCTACACCTTC.

This clonotype was detected only a few times. The V call is TRBV20-1, the J call TRBJ2-3, with D unclear. The CDR3 length is 16 residues. Trimming cost V 0 bases and J 4 bases, with 17 bases left between them. CDR1 DFQATT and CDR2 SNEGSKA come from the germline V gene (reference sequence). CDR3 coding DNA: TGCAGTGCTAGAGATCTCCCGCTAGAGTCATCAGATACGCAGTATTTT. This gives the protein CSARDLPLESSDTQYF.

This chain uses TRBV19 with TRBJ1-4, with D unclear. Germline-derived CDR1 and CDR2 are LNHDA and SQIVND (reference sequence). V was shortened by 6 bases and J by 7 bases, with 3 bases between the two germline ends. The CDR3 loop spans 10 amino acids. The CDR3 loop reads CASRSEKLFF. The CDR3 coding sequence is TGTGCCAGTAGGAGTGAAAAACTGTTTTTT.

This clonotype has only a few counts. The chain is built from TRBV7-3 and TRBJ2-3; maybe TRBD2 (6 bases). The CDR3 has 15 residues. Germline assignment: CDR1 SGHTA and CDR2 FQGTGA. V dropped 6 bases and J dropped 1 base, with 14 bases sitting between them. In DNA form, the CDR3 reads TGTGCCAGCAGTTCGGGGGTTGTGGGCACAGATACGCAGTATTTT. This codes for CASSSGVVGTDTQYF.

The rearrangement uses TRBV30 and TRBJ1-1; no clear D gene. The germline V gene has CDR1 GTSNPN and CDR2 SVGIG (reference sequence). Trimming pared 3 bases from V and 3 bases from J, leaving 5 bases between. The CDR3 consists of 11 residues. CDR3 residues: CAWSLDTEAFF. The CDR3 nucleotides are TGTGCCTGGAGCTTAGACACTGAAGCTTTCTTT.

V gene TRBV6-5 combines with J gene TRBJ1-1; D remains ambiguous. CDR1 is MNHEY, CDR2 SVGAGI, per germline. This CDR3 has 14 amino acids. V lost 4 bases, J lost 3 bases, and 12 bases lay in between. CDR3 sequence (DNA): TGTGCCAGCAGTTTCAGCGTCGGGGACACTGAAGCTTTCTTT. Translation: CASSFSVGDTEAFF.

The chain recombines TRBV7-9 with TRBJ2-5; tentatively, D is TRBD1 (5 bases). The CDR3 covers 14 residues. The V gene's germline CDR1 is SEHNR and CDR2 FQNEAQ (reference sequence). Trimming cost V 5 bases and J 4 bases, with 14 bases left between them. The CDR3 DNA reads as TGTGCCAGCAGCCTCGTCCAGGGATCAGAGACCCAGTACTTC. Amino acids: CASSLVQGSETQYF.

This clonotype was recorded a few times. The V gene is TRBV5-6, the J gene TRBJ2-1; D unresolved. V lost 3 bases, J lost 4 bases, and 14 bases lay in between. The germline V gene encodes CDR1 SGHDT and CDR2 YYEEEE. CDR3 length: 15 amino acids. Here the CDR3 DNA reads TGTGCCAGCAGCTCTCGTCGGCCGGTATACAATGAGCAGTTCTTC. Protein product: CASSSRRPVYNEQFF. The full variable domain, rest sourced from reference TRBV5-6 and TRBJ2-1, is DAGVTQSPTHLIKTRGQQVTLRCSPKSGHDTVSWYQQALGQGPQFIFQYYEEEERQRGNFPDRFSGHQFPNYSSELNVNALLLGDSALYLCASSSRRPVYNEQFFGPGTRLTVL.